The following is a T cell receptor beta chain sequence with its context. The cohort comprised adults aged 18 to 89 years residing in 20 to 30 US areas. Symptom resolution, clearance, or two negative PCRs marked donors in Cohort 3 as recovered. This specimen belongs to a study of blood T cell repertoires in COVID-19. Study background: Nucleic acid was either cDNA or gDNA, and it came from T cells, B-cell-depleted T cells, or PBMCs.

The CDR3 extends over 15 amino acids. Germline V CDR1 and CDR2: SGHTS, YDEGEE. Trimming pared 4 bases from V and 0 bases from J, leaving 8 bases between. Sequenced by immunoSEQ multiplex PCR; TCRdb stores in-frame clones only, minus some. Here the sample spans 310,000 or so clones, approximately 90% being singletons. The TCR originated in a woman in her twenties or thirties who had recovered from COVID-19. This chain connects TRBV5-8 to TRBJ2-6, with D perhaps TRBD1 (5 bases). Sequenced sample: PBMCs or T cells enriched from blood (not recorded which). The CDR3 here is CASSRQISGANVLTF. Here the CDR3 DNA reads TGTGCCAGCAGCCGACAGATCTCTGGGGCCAACGTCCTGACTTTC.